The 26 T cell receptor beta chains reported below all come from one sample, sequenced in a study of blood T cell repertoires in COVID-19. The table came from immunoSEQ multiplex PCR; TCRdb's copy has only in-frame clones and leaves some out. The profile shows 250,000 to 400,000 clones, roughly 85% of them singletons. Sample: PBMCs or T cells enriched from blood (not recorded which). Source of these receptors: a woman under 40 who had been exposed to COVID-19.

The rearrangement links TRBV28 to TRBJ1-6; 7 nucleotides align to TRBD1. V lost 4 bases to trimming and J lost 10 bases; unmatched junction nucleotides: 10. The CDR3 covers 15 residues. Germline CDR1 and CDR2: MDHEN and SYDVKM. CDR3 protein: CASSSQRGQRSPLHF. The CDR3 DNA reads TGTGCCAGCAGTTCCCAGAGGGGGCAGCGATCACCCCTCCACTTT.

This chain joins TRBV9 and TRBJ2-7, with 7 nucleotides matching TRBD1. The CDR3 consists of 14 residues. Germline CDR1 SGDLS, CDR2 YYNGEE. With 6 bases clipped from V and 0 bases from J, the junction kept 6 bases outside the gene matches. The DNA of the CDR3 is TGTGCCAGCACCCCGACAGGGTTCTCCTACGAGCAGTACTTC. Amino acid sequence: CASTPTGFSYEQYF.

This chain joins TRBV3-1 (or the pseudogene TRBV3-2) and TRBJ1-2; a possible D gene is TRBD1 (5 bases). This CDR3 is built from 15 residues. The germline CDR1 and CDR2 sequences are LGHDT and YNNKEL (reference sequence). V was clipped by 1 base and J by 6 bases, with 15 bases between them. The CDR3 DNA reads TGTGCCAGCAGCCAAGTCCCCAGGGTTAATCATGGCTACACCTTC. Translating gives CASSQVPRVNHGYTF.

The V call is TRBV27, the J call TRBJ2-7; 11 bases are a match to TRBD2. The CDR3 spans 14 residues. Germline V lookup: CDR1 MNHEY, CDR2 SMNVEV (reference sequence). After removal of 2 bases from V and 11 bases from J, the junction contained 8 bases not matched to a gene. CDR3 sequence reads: CASSLSTSGSYKYF. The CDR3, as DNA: TGTGCCAGCAGTTTAAGTACTAGCGGGAGTTACAAGTACTTC.

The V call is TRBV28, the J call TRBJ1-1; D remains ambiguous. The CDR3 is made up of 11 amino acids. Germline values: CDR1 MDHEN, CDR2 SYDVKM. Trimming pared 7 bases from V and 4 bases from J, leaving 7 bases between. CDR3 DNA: TGTGCCAGCACGGGGAGCACTGAAGCTTTCTTT. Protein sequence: CASTGSTEAFF.

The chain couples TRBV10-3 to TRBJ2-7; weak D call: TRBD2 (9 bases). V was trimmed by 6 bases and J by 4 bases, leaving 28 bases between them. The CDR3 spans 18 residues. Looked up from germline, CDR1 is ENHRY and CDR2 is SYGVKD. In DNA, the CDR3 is TGTGCCATCAGCCATCAGGGGGCGAGTAGCGGGAGTAGATACGAGCAGTACTTC. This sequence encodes CAISHQGASSGSRYEQYF.

CDR3 sequence (DNA): TGTGCCAGCAGACCACTAGCGGGAAAACGAACTAGCACAGATACGCAGTATTTT. Its translation: CASRPLAGKRTSTDTQYF. V usage is TRBV27 and J usage is TRBJ2-3, with TRBD2 matching 10 bases. With 6 bases clipped from V and 0 bases from J, the junction kept 12 bases outside the gene matches. The CDR3 covers 18 residues. Per the germline V gene, CDR1 is MNHEY and CDR2 is SMNVEV (reference sequence).

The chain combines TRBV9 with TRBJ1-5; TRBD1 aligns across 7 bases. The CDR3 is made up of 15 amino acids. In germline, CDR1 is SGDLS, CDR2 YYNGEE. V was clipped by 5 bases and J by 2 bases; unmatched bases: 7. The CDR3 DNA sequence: TGTGCCAGCAGTGGACAGGTTGGGGGCAATCAGCCCCAGCATTTT. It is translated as CASSGQVGGNQPQHF. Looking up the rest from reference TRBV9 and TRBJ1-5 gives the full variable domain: DSGVTQTPKHLITATGQRVTLRCSPRSGDLSVYWYQQSLDQGLQFLIQYYNGEERAKGNILERFSAQQFPDLHSELNLSSLELGDSALYFCASSGQVGGNQPQHFGDGTRLSIL.

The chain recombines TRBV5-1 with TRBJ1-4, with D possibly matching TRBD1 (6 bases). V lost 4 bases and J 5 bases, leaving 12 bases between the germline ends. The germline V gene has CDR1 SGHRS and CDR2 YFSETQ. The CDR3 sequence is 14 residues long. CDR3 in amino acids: CASSVGQSNEKLFF. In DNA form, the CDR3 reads TGCGCCAGCAGCGTTGGACAGTCCAATGAAAAACTGTTTTTT.

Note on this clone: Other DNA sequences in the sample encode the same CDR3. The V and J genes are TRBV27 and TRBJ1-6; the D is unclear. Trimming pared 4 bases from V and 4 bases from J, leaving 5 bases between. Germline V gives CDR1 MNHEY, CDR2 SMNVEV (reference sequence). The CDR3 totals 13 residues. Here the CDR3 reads CASSSRYNSPLHF. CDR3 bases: TGTGCCAGCAGTTCCAGGTATAATTCACCCCTCCACTTT.

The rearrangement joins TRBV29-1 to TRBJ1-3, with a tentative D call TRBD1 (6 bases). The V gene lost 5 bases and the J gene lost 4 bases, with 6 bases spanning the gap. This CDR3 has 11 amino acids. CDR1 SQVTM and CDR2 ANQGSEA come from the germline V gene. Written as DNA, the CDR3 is TGCAGCGTTACAGGGGGAAACACCATATATTTT. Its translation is CSVTGGNTIYF.

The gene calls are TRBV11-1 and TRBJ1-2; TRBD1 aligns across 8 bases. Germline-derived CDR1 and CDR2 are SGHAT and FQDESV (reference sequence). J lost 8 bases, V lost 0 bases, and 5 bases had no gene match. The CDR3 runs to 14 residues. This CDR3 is CASSLARQGSGYTF. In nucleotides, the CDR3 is TGTGCCAGCAGCTTAGCTCGACAGGGGAGCGGCTACACCTTC.

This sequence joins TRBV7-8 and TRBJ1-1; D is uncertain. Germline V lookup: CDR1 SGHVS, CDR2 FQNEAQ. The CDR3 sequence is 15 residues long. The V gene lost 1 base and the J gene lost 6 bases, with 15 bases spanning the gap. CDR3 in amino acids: CASSLEPQTRSEAFF. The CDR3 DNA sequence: TGTGCCAGCAGCTTAGAACCACAGACCCGTTCTGAAGCTTTCTTT. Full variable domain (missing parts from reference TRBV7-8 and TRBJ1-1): GAGVSQSPRYKVAKRGQDVALRCDPISGHVSLFWYQQALGQGPEFLTYFQNEAQLDKSGLPSDRFFAERPEGSVSTLKIQRTQQEDSAVYLCASSLEPQTRSEAFFGQGTRLTVV.

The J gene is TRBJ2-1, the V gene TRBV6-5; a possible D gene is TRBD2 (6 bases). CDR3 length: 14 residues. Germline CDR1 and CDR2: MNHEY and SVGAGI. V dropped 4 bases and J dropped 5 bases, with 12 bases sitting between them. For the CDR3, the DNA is TGTGCCAGCAGTTCCGCGGGACTTCACAATGAGCAGTTCTTC. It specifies CASSSAGLHNEQFF.

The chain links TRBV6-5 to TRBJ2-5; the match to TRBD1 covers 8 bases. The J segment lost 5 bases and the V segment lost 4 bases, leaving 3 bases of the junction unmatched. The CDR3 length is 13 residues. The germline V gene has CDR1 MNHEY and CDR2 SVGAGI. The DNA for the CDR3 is TGTGCCAGCAGTTTAACAGGGGGTGAGACCCAGTACTTC. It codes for CASSLTGGETQYF.

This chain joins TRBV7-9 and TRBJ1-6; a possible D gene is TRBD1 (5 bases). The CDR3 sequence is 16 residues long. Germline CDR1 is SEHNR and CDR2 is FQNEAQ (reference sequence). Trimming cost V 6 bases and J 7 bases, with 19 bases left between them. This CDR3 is CASSPSGAGPNSPLHF. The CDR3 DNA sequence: TGTGCCAGCAGTCCTAGTGGGGCAGGGCCAAATTCACCCCTCCACTTT. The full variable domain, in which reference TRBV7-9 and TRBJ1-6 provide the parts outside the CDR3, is DTGVSQNPRHKITKRGQNVTFRCDPISEHNRLYWYRQTLGQGPEFLTYFQNEAQLEKSRLLSDRFSAERPKGSFSTLEIQRTEQGDSAMYLCASSPSGAGPNSPLHFGNGTRLTVT.

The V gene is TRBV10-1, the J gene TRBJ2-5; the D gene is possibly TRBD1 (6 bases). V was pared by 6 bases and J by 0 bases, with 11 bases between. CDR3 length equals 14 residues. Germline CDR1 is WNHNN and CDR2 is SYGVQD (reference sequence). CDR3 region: CASRRGLNQETQYF. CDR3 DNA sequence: TGCGCCAGCAGGAGGGGGTTGAACCAAGAGACCCAGTACTTC.

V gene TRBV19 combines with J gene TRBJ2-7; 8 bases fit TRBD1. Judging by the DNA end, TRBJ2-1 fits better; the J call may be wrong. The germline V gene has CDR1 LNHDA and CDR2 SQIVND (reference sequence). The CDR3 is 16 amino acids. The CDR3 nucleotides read TGTGCCAGTAGTATAGGGGGGCCGGGACAGGACAATGAGCAGTTCTTC. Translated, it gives CASSIGGPGQDNEQFF.

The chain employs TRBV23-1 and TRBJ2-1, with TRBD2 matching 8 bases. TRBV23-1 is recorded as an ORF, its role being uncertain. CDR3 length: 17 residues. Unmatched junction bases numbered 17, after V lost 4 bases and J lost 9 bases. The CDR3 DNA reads TGCGCCAGCAGTCTCCGGGAGGGCACAGGGTTGGTTTGTGAGCAGTTCTTC. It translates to CASSLREGTGLVCEQFF.

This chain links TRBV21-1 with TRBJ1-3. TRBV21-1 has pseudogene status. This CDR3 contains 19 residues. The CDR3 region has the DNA TGTGCCAGAAAAAGCCAAGGGTTTCCAGGACTTACGAGGGAAAACACCATATATTTT. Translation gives CARKSQGFPGLTRENTIYF.

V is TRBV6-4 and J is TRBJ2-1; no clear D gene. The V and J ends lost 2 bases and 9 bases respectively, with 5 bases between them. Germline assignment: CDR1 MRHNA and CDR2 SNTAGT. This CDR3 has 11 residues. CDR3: CASSDGREQFF. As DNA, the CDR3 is TGTGCCAGCAGTGACGGCCGTGAGCAGTTCTTC.

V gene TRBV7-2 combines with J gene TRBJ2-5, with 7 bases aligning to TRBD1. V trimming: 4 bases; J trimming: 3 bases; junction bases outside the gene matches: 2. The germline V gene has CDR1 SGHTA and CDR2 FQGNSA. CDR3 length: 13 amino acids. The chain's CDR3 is CASSSGTEETQYF. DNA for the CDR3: TGTGCCAGCAGCTCCGGGACAGAAGAGACCCAGTACTTC.

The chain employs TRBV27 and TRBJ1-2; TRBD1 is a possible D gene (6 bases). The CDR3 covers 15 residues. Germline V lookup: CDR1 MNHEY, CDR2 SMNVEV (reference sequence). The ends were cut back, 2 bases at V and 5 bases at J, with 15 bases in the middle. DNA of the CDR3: TGTGCCAGCAGTTTAGTACAGGGAACTCCTTATGGCTACACCTTC. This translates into CASSLVQGTPYGYTF.

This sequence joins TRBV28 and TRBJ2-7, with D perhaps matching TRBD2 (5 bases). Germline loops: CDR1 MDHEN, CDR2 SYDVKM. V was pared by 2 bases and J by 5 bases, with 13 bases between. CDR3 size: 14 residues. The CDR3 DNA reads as TGTGCCAGCAGTTTAGGGGAGAGATACCACGAGCAGTACTTC. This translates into CASSLGERYHEQYF.

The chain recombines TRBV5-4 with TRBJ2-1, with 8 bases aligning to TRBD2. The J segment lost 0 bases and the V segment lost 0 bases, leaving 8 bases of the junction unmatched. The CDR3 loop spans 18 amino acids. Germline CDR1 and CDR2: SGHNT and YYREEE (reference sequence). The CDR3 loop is CASSLEELADLSYNEQFF. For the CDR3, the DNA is TGTGCCAGCAGCTTGGAGGAACTAGCGGACCTCTCCTACAATGAGCAGTTCTTC.

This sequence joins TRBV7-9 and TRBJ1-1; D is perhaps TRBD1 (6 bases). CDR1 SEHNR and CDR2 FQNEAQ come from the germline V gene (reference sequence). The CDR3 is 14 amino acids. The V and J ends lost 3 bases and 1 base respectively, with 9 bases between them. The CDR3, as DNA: TGTGCCAGCAGCTTGGGGGCAGGGAACACTGAAGCTTTCTTT. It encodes CASSLGAGNTEAFF.